The clone carrying this TCR beta chain has a count of ten or more. Its antigen is not known. PBMCs stored at -80 C, numbering 2 million, were the origin of the unsorted libraries. The data were taken from a study of neurological immune-mediated disorders. The CDR3 runs 14 residues. V gave up 5 bases and J gave up 8 bases, with 20 bases separating them. Germline V lookup: CDR1 DFQATT, CDR2 SNEGSKA (reference sequence). Points from the study as a whole: The multiple sclerosis repertoire cluster had no association with any clinical or MRI feature. HTLV-1-associated myelopathy had the most TCR clonal expansion, whereas multiple sclerosis had the least (lower than in healthy controls). When the repertoires were sorted by phylogenetic grouping, those of 18 of 34 multiple sclerosis patients ended up in one related-CDR3 cluster, a possible signature.

TCRdb re-derived calls from the 5' RACE reads in MiXCR, one entry per CDR3 protein. The sample consists of about 74,000 distinct CDR3 sequences, around 5% of them appearing once. The chain has TRBV20-1 and TRBJ2-3; D is perhaps TRBD1 or TRBD2 (5 bases each). The TCR was taken from a man between 18 and 29 years old with multiple sclerosis. Material: PBMCs. The CDR3 spells CSAEPGTVGSTQYF. DNA of the CDR3: TGCAGTGCTGAGCCTGGGACGGTCGGAAGTACGCAGTATTTT.